These T cell receptor beta chains were read from a single sample in a study of T cell repertoires and HLA-DP antigens. Their specific antigens are unknown. TCRdb's copy holds only in-frame clones and misses some; the assay was immunoSEQ multiplex PCR. The sample has roughly 73,000 clones; about four fifths are singletons. The sequenced sample consisted of CD4+ T cells from PBMCs. The receptors originated from a man aged 55 to 70 in good health and CMV-seronegative. The CDR3 runs from the conserved cysteine through the conserved F or W. D genes are given only for firm matches. The size field is filled for only some rows; it gives once, few, many or a size class.

D	J	V	size	DNA	CDR3
TRBD1	TRBJ1-1	TRBV10-3	NA	TGTGCCATCAGCGCCACACAGGGGAGGGGGACTGAAGCTTTCTTT	CAISATQGRGTEAFF
TRBD1	TRBJ1-2	TRBV6-1	NA	TGTGCCAGCAGTGACAGACAGGGTGGCTATGGCTACACCTTC	CASSDRQGGYGYTF
NA	TRBJ2-5	TRBV7-9	NA	TGTGCCAGCAGCTTAGCGACAGGTACCATCCAAGAGACCCAGTACTTC	CASSLATGTIQETQYF
TRBD2	TRBJ2-7	TRBV5-5	NA	TGTGCCAGCAGCTTGGGCCTAGCGGGGGCGTACGAGCAGTACTTC	CASSLGLAGAYEQYF
TRBD1	TRBJ2-1	TRBV6-1	NA	TGTGCCAGCAGTGCCCGCAGATCCGGGACAGGGGCAGGTGAGCAGTTCTTC	CASSARRSGTGAGEQFF
NA	TRBJ2-2	TRBV6-5	NA	TGTGCCAGCAGTTACTCGGGGAAGCGGCTGTTTTTT	CASSYSGKRLFF
NA	TRBJ2-7	TRBV5-4	once	TGTGCCAGCAGCCAAGGGTACGAGCAGTACTTC	CASSQGYEQYF
NA	TRBJ2-2	TRBV6-4	NA	TGTGCCAGCAGAGCACAGGGAGGGGCCGGGGAGCTGTTTTTT	CASRAQGGAGELFF
NA	TRBJ1-3	TRBV5-1	few	TGCGCCAGCAGCTTGGTTTTAGGAGCAGGAAACACCATATATTTT	CASSLVLGAGNTIYF
NA	TRBJ2-3	TRBV9	NA	TGTGCCAGCAGCGTATATCCGGAAACCCTCACAGATACGCAGTATTTT	CASSVYPETLTDTQYF
TRBD1	TRBJ1-5	TRBV19	NA	TGTGCCAGTAATCCAGGACAGGGTCGTCAGCCCCAGCATTTT	CASNPGQGRQPQHF
TRBD1	TRBJ1-4	TRBV4-3	NA	TGCGCCAGCAGCCGACGACAGGGAACTAATGAAAAACTGTTTTTT	CASSRRQGTNEKLFF
NA	TRBJ2-7	TRBV7-2	NA	TGTGCCAGCAGCTTAGGACCCTTGGGCGAGCAGTACTTC	CASSLGPLGEQYF
NA	TRBJ1-5	TRBV6-1	NA	TGTGCCAGCAGCCCCCAAGGGGACCAGCCCCAGCATTTT	CASSPQGDQPQHF
NA	TRBJ1-2	TRBV5-5	once	TGTGCCAGCAGCTTCGTCGGGGGTGATGGCTACACCTTC	CASSFVGGDGYTF
NA	TRBJ1-2	TRBV6-6	NA	TGTGCCAGCAGGATCGCATCGGGACACCAATATGGCTACACCTTC	CASRIASGHQYGYTF
NA	TRBJ1-2	TRBV7-2	NA	TGTGCCAGCAGCTTACAACGGTCTAACTATGGCTACACCTTC	CASSLQRSNYGYTF
NA	TRBJ1-2	TRBV7-2	NA	TGTGCCAGCAGCCAGATCCTCCGTAATGGCTACACCTTC	CASSQILRNGYTF
NA	TRBJ2-3	TRBV7-2	NA	TGTGCCAGCAGCCGTTCGAGGGAAGATACGCAGTATTTT	CASSRSREDTQYF
NA	TRBJ2-7	TRBV9	NA	TGTGCCAGCAGCGTAGGGACTAACTCCTACGAGCAGTACTTC	CASSVGTNSYEQYF
TRBD1	TRBJ2-2	TRBV19	NA	TGTGCCAGTAGTCAGACAGGGGGAACCGGGGAGCTGTTTTTT	CASSQTGGTGELFF
NA	TRBJ1-6	TRBV14	few	TGTGCCAGCAGCCATGTGGATTCACCCCTCCACTTT	CASSHVDSPLHF
TRBD1	TRBJ2-4	TRBV7-2	NA	TGTGCCAGCAGCCCAAGGGACAGGGGGGTCAACATTCAGTACTTC	CASSPRDRGVNIQYF
NA	TRBJ1-1	TRBV5-1	NA	TGCGCCAGCAGCTTTGCGGCGGGGAGCGGGTTGAACACTGAAGCTTTCTTT	CASSFAAGSGLNTEAFF
NA	TRBJ1-1	TRBV19	NA	TGTGCCAGTAGTATTTTTCTGGGTGGGACTGAAGCTTTCTTT	CASSIFLGGTEAFF
NA	TRBJ1-5	TRBV10-3	NA	TGTGCCATCAGTGAAGACGGACCCCTAAGCAATCAGCCCCAGCATTTT	CAISEDGPLSNQPQHF
NA	TRBJ1-2	TRBV5-1	NA	TGCGCCAGCAGCTTGGAGGGGCAAGGGCCCTCCGGCTACACCTTC	CASSLEGQGPSGYTF
NA	TRBJ2-5	TRBV19	NA	TGTGCCAGTAGTTCGACCCGCGGAGAGACCCAGTACTTC	CASSSTRGETQYF
NA	TRBJ1-1	TRBV7-2	NA	TGTGCCAGCGGATGGGTGGGCACTGAAGCTTTCTTT	CASGWVGTEAFF
TRBD2	TRBJ2-3	TRBV5-4	NA	TGTGCCAGCATCCCCGGGACTAGCGGGAGGGCTAGCACAGATACGCAGTATTTT	CASIPGTSGRASTDTQYF
TRBD1	TRBJ1-1	TRBV7-9	NA	TGTGCCAGCAGCTTAGGACAGGGAGAAAAGGCTTTCTTT	CASSLGQGEKAFF
NA	TRBJ1-3	TRBV4-1	NA	TGCGCCAGCAGCCAAGGTCCCGTGGGGGGCTCTGGAAACACCATATATTTT	CASSQGPVGGSGNTIYF